The rows below give T cell receptor beta chains drawn from one sample of a study of identical twins. MiXCR, applied by TCRdb to the 5' RACE reads, yields one record per CDR3 protein. The table lists 600,000 to 700,000 distinct CDR3 sequences, approximately 22% of them singletons. These data also formed part of another study, on T cells expressing NK-cell markers.

Sequencing was carried out using PBMCs. The receptors come from a young woman in good health. Both conserved end residues are part of each CDR3. Fields, in order: clone size, J gene, D gene, V gene, CDR3 protein. A D gene is named only where the DNA matches it firmly. Some rows have no size entry. The others give once, few or many, or a class for an expanded clone.

-	TRBJ2-7	-	TRBV2	CASSVDEQYF
-	TRBJ2-7	-	TRBV15	CATSRAPNMYEQYF
few	TRBJ1-5	-	TRBV27	CARSSRRVWQPQHF
-	TRBJ1-2	-	TRBV6-1	CASRKAPANLNYGYTF
few	TRBJ2-1	-	TRBV6-5	CASSYLGEADNEQFF
few	TRBJ1-2	-	TRBV20-1	CSARLPTGTLGYTF
many	TRBJ1-2	-	TRBV5-4	CASSQDGSHYGYTF
-	TRBJ2-5	-	TRBV12-3/TRBV12-4	CASSLADRRETQYF
few	TRBJ1-6	-	TRBV4-3	CASSQFRTTYNSPLHF
-	TRBJ1-2	TRBD1	TRBV20-1	CSAPMTGEYGYTF
-	TRBJ1-2	-	TRBV7-3	CASSSLAGAVYGYTF
many	TRBJ2-1	-	TRBV2	CASTHNEQFF
-	TRBJ2-1	TRBD2	TRBV7-9	CASSQRTSGSYNEQFF
-	TRBJ2-1	TRBD2	TRBV11-1	CASSSYTGAGPSYNEQFF
few	TRBJ2-3	TRBD2	TRBV12-3/TRBV12-4	CASSLAKLAYTDTQYF
many	TRBJ1-1	-	TRBV19	CASSLGHEAFF
few	TRBJ2-3	TRBD2	TRBV24-1	CATSDTLSGGDTQYF
-	TRBJ2-3	-	TRBV11-2	CASSLEGREWGDTQYF
few	TRBJ1-2	-	TRBV7-8	CASSPRRTPNYGYTF
-	TRBJ2-3	-	TRBV20-1	CSAPGWDTQYF
many	TRBJ2-4	-	TRBV6-5	CASSYGGTAKNIQYF
-	TRBJ2-2	-	TRBV12-3/TRBV12-4	CASSPIGGITGELFF
few	TRBJ2-3	-	TRBV29-1	CSVLWGTDTQYF
-	TRBJ2-1	-	TRBV12-3/TRBV12-4	CASSLGPHGEQFF
-	TRBJ2-5	TRBD2	TRBV4-1	CASSQDTMAASGRRGTQYF
few	TRBJ1-6	TRBD1	TRBV7-3	CASSPGTGQYSPLHF
-	TRBJ2-3	-	TRBV3-1	CASSQDGAAEPRDTQYF
few	TRBJ1-2	TRBD1	TRBV27	CATAGQGFYGYTF
-	TRBJ2-3	TRBD2	TRBV5-1	CASSLAAGITDTQYF
-	TRBJ2-5	TRBD2	TRBV5-1	CASSGGLAAGEETQYF
many	TRBJ2-1	-	TRBV20-1	CASRFYNEQFF
-	TRBJ1-1	TRBD1	TRBV12-3/TRBV12-4	CASSFGTVSKAEAFF
-	TRBJ1-4	TRBD1	TRBV6-1	CASRATGDEKLFF
-	TRBJ2-7	TRBD1	TRBV7-2	CASSLAGTELYEQYF
few	TRBJ2-1	-	TRBV20-1	CSAAPSAWNEQFF